This is a list of T cell receptor beta chains from one sample in a study of shared clonotypes between healthy human individuals. TCRdb's copy holds only in-frame clones and misses some; the assay was immunoSEQ multiplex PCR. This sample has fewer than 600,000 clones, with roughly 79% found just once. The specimen sequenced was PBMCs. The receptors stem from a woman aged 40 to 55 in good health. Some clones in this sample may be carry-over from other donors' samples. Each CDR3 is given with its conserved first and last residue. D genes are given only for firm matches. Only part of the rows carry a size: once, few, many, or a class if the clone is expanded.

J,size,V,D,CDR3,DNA
TRBJ2-7,-,TRBV28,-,CASSPQRQVLDEQYF,TGTGCCAGCAGTCCCCAGCGACAGGTTTTGGACGAGCAGTACTTC
TRBJ2-2,-,TRBV5-4,-,CASSLPQGSGTGELFF,TGTGCCAGCAGTTTACCACAGGGCTCGGGCACCGGGGAGCTGTTTTTT
TRBJ2-1,-,TRBV14,-,CASSRVPFRDGEQFF,TGTGCCAGCAGCCGAGTTCCGTTCAGGGACGGTGAGCAGTTCTTC
TRBJ1-3,-,TRBV12-5,TRBD1,CASGLSTGTGAGNTIYF,TGTGCTAGTGGTTTGTCAACGGGGACAGGGGCTGGAAACACCATATATTTT
TRBJ2-7,-,TRBV28,-,CASSSGTLIYEQYF,TGTGCCAGCAGTTCGGGAACACTAATCTACGAGCAGTACTTC
TRBJ1-2,-,TRBV5-6,-,CASSFRERSYGYTF,TGTGCCAGCAGCTTCAGAGAGCGAAGCTATGGCTACACCTTC
TRBJ2-2,-,TRBV9,TRBD1,CASTRWTGAGELFF,TGTGCCAGCACCCGTTGGACAGGGGCCGGGGAGCTGTTTTTT
TRBJ2-3,-,TRBV4-1,-,CASSPGNTDTQYF,TGCGCCAGCAGCCCCGGGAACACAGATACGCAGTATTTT
TRBJ2-1,-,TRBV7-2,TRBD2,CASSPSGVAGAREQFF,TGTGCCAGCAGCCCCTCAGGGGTAGCGGGGGCTCGGGAGCAGTTCTTC
TRBJ2-3,-,TRBV10-3,TRBD2,CAISLGLAGGDTQYF,TGTGCCATCAGTTTGGGACTAGCGGGTGGAGATACGCAGTATTTT
TRBJ2-2,-,TRBV5-1,-,CASSSDRPGELFF,TGCGCCAGCAGCTCGGACAGACCCGGGGAGCTGTTTTTT
TRBJ1-1,-,TRBV4-2,TRBD1,CASSQVEGLTGGTEAFF,TGTGCCAGCAGCCAAGTTGAGGGGTTGACAGGGGGCACTGAAGCTTTCTTT
TRBJ2-1,few,TRBV7-3,TRBD1,CASSWTGGNEQFF,TGTGCCAGCAGCTGGACAGGGGGCAATGAGCAGTTCTTC
TRBJ2-5,-,TRBV15,-,CATSNRGPSGETQYF,TGTGCCACCAGCAACCGGGGGCCCTCGGGAGAGACCCAGTACTTC
TRBJ1-3,-,TRBV30,TRBD1,CAWRRTGATIYF,TGTGCCTGGCGAAGGACAGGGGCCACCATATATTTT
TRBJ1-2,-,TRBV10-3,-,CAISEDRDYGYTF,TGTGCCATCAGTGAAGACAGAGACTATGGCTACACCTTC
TRBJ1-1,-,TRBV7-6,-,CASSLGGGAEAFF,TGTGCCAGCAGCTTAGGGGGGGGAGCTGAAGCTTTCTTT
TRBJ2-3,-,TRBV28,-,CASSSPQAGTDTQYF,TGTGCCAGCAGTTCCCCCCAGGCGGGCACAGATACGCAGTATTTT
TRBJ2-3,-,TRBV7-9,-,CASSLEGWVDTQYF,TGTGCCAGCAGCTTAGAAGGTTGGGTAGATACGCAGTATTTT
TRBJ1-5,-,TRBV27,-,CASSDQGVGNQPQHF,TGTGCCAGCAGTGATCAGGGTGTTGGCAATCAGCCCCAGCATTTT
TRBJ1-1,-,TRBV27,-,CASSPRRQREAFF,TGTGCCAGCAGTCCTAGACGACAGCGCGAAGCTTTCTTT
TRBJ2-7,-,TRBV11-1,TRBD1,CASSLGQGISYEQYF,TGTGCCAGCAGCTTAGGACAGGGGATCTCCTACGAGCAGTACTTC
TRBJ1-2,-,TRBV13,-,CASSWPSTNYGYTF,TGTGCCAGCAGCTGGCCTTCGACTAACTATGGCTACACCTTC
TRBJ2-2,-,TRBV5-1,-,CASSLEGMDTGELFF,TGCGCCAGCAGCTTGGAAGGGATGGACACCGGGGAGCTGTTTTTT
TRBJ2-1,-,TRBV7-3,-,CASSSDSSSYNEQFF,TGTGCCAGCAGCTCGGACTCTAGCTCCTACAATGAGCAGTTCTTC
TRBJ1-5,-,TRBV30,TRBD1,CAWDRGNQPQHF,TGTGCCTGGGACAGGGGTAATCAGCCCCAGCATTTT
TRBJ2-7,-,TRBV6-1,-,CASSITGPRDYEQYF,TGTGCCAGCAGTATCACCGGCCCAAGGGACTACGAGCAGTACTTC
TRBJ1-5,-,TRBV28,TRBD1,CASSSGAGGIRPQHF,TGTGCCAGCAGTTCCGGGGCAGGGGGGATTCGGCCCCAGCATTTT
TRBJ1-1,-,TRBV27,TRBD1,CASLGLRDRALMNTEAFF,TGTGCCAGCTTAGGACTTCGGGACAGGGCCCTTATGAACACTGAAGCTTTCTTT
TRBJ2-1,-,TRBV5-1,TRBD2,CASSLSSGSWNEQFF,TGCGCCAGCAGCTTAAGTAGCGGGAGTTGGAATGAGCAGTTCTTC
TRBJ2-4,many,TRBV15,-,CATSRDLLAKNIQYF,TGTGCCACCAGCAGAGATCTCCTAGCCAAAAACATTCAGTACTTC
TRBJ2-1,few,TRBV27,-,CASSLSLASSYNEQFF,TGTGCCAGCAGTTTATCCCTAGCGAGCTCCTACAATGAGCAGTTCTTC
TRBJ1-5,-,TRBV6-1,-,CASTRTTEPQHF,TGTGCCAGCACACGGACAACAGAGCCCCAGCATTTT
TRBJ1-1,-,TRBV7-2,-,CASSLARQGEAFF,TGTGCCAGCAGCTTAGCGCGGCAGGGTGAAGCTTTCTTT
TRBJ2-3,-,TRBV7-2,TRBD2,CASSLGLAGGADTQYF,TGTGCCAGCAGCTTAGGACTAGCGGGAGGTGCAGATACGCAGTATTTT
TRBJ1-1,-,TRBV7-2,-,CASSPGVRGLNTEAFF,TGTGCCAGCAGCCCCGGTGTTCGGGGGCTGAACACTGAAGCTTTCTTT
TRBJ2-1,-,TRBV18,-,CASSTRQPGWNEQFF,TGTGCCAGCTCAACCCGACAGCCCGGTTGGAATGAGCAGTTCTTC
TRBJ2-7,-,TRBV11-2,-,CASSSTRGRGIGEQYF,TGTGCCAGCAGCTCAACCCGGGGCAGAGGTATTGGGGAGCAGTACTTC
TRBJ2-1,few,TRBV7-3,TRBD2,CASSPGTSGIEQFF,TGTGCCAGCAGCCCGGGGACTAGCGGGATTGAGCAGTTCTTC
TRBJ1-1,-,TRBV5-1,TRBD1,CASSSGTENTEAFF,TGCGCCAGCAGCTCGGGGACAGAGAACACTGAAGCTTTCTTT
TRBJ2-1,-,TRBV27,-,CASSLMGEDNEQFF,TGTGCCAGCAGTCTAATGGGGGAGGACAATGAGCAGTTCTTC
TRBJ1-4,-,TRBV9,TRBD1,CASIVGGLEEKLFF,TGTGCCAGCATCGTAGGGGGCTTGGAGGAAAAACTGTTTTTT
TRBJ2-7,few,TRBV5-1,TRBD2,CASSPGTSGRAGEQYF,TGCGCCAGCAGCCCAGGGACTAGCGGGAGGGCCGGCGAGCAGTACTTC
TRBJ2-5,few,TRBV4-1,TRBD2,CASSQDGLVETQYF,TGCGCCAGCAGCCAAGATGGACTAGTCGAGACCCAGTACTTC
TRBJ2-7,-,TRBV2,-,CASTRQSGYEQYF,TGTGCCAGCACGAGACAGTCTGGATACGAGCAGTACTTC
TRBJ2-1,-,TRBV4-2,TRBD2,CASSQDIGLAGVLGQFF,TGTGCCAGCAGCCAAGATATCGGACTAGCGGGAGTTTTAGGGCAGTTCTTC
TRBJ2-5,-,TRBV9,-,CASSVGWGETQYF,TGTGCCAGCAGCGTCGGCTGGGGGGAGACCCAGTACTTC
TRBJ2-3,-,TRBV5-1,-,CASSWAGADTQYF,TGCGCCAGCAGCTGGGCCGGGGCAGATACGCAGTATTTT
TRBJ1-1,-,TRBV4-1,TRBD1,CASSQDIYRGYTEAFF,TGCGCCAGCAGCCAAGATATTTACAGGGGTTACACTGAAGCTTTCTTT
TRBJ1-4,-,TRBV5-1,-,CASSPTAVFATNEKLFF,TGCGCCAGCAGCCCGACAGCGGTCTTTGCAACTAATGAAAAACTGTTTTTT
TRBJ1-1,-,TRBV6-1,-,CATLVTGYTEAFF,TGTGCCACCCTAGTGACAGGTTACACTGAAGCTTTCTTT
TRBJ2-1,-,TRBV5-1,-,CASRGNGPNNEQFF,TGCGCCAGCAGGGGTAACGGACCGAACAATGAGCAGTTCTTC
TRBJ1-2,-,TRBV12-5,-,CASGFVERLGQDSNYGYTF,TGTGCTAGTGGTTTTGTCGAGCGCTTGGGTCAGGATTCTAACTATGGCTACACCTTC
TRBJ1-1,-,TRBV30,TRBD1,CAWTKGQGTEAFF,TGTGCCTGGACCAAGGGACAGGGGACTGAAGCTTTCTTT
TRBJ2-1,-,TRBV2,TRBD2,CASSPLREVGEQFF,TGTGCCAGCAGTCCCTTGCGGGAGGTGGGGGAGCAGTTCTTC
TRBJ2-3,-,TRBV5-1,-,CASSLGGRASTDTQYF,TGCGCCAGCAGCTTGGGAGGCCGTGCTAGCACAGATACGCAGTATTTT
TRBJ1-2,-,TRBV30,-,CAWNGASDGYTF,TGTGCCTGGAACGGCGCGAGCGATGGCTACACCTTC
TRBJ2-1,-,TRBV4-1,TRBD1,CASSQTHPPDRSSYNEQFF,TGCGCCAGCAGCCAAACACACCCCCCGGACAGGAGCTCCTACAATGAGCAGTTCTTC
TRBJ1-1,-,TRBV28,-,CASHAGHANTEAFF,TGTGCCAGCCATGCGGGACACGCGAACACTGAAGCTTTCTTT
TRBJ1-2,-,TRBV18,-,CASSPYQQGNYGYTF,TGTGCCAGCTCACCCTACCAACAGGGAAACTATGGCTACACCTTC